The rows below give T cell receptor beta chains drawn from one sample of a study of shared clonotypes between healthy human individuals. The data were produced by immunoSEQ multiplex PCR, yet TCRdb's version contains in-frame clones alone and is incomplete. The sample carries about 2.1 million clones, around 93% recorded once. Sequencing input: naive CD8+ T cells from PBMCs. All receptors derive from a young man in good health. Some clones in this sample may be carry-over from other donors' samples. CDR3s include the opening cysteine and the closing phenylalanine or tryptophan. Each record gives: V gene, J gene, CDR3 protein.

v_call: TRBV14
j_call: TRBJ2-7
cdr3_aa: CASSQVRGRYEQYF

v_call: TRBV9
j_call: TRBJ2-5
cdr3_aa: CASSPTQRLQETQYF

v_call: TRBV18
j_call: TRBJ1-2
cdr3_aa: CASSAPGTGEGYTF

v_call: TRBV2
j_call: TRBJ2-1
cdr3_aa: CASSEGTSGTSNEQFF

v_call: TRBV27
j_call: TRBJ2-1
cdr3_aa: CASSRGLAGTPQEQFF

v_call: TRBV29-1
j_call: TRBJ2-2
cdr3_aa: CSAQGGGELFF

v_call: TRBV5-4
j_call: TRBJ1-1
cdr3_aa: CASSPWRGNTEAFF

v_call: TRBV4-1
j_call: TRBJ2-1
cdr3_aa: CASSQLRGAGEQFF

v_call: TRBV27
j_call: TRBJ1-1
cdr3_aa: CASSSTHPNTEAFF

v_call: TRBV5-1
j_call: TRBJ1-5
cdr3_aa: CASSLDPGGNNQPQHF

v_call: TRBV4-1
j_call: TRBJ2-6
cdr3_aa: CASSPLASGANVLTF

v_call: TRBV27
j_call: TRBJ1-2
cdr3_aa: CASSLTAGRRSGNYGYTF

v_call: TRBV9
j_call: TRBJ2-7
cdr3_aa: CASSVWRLPYEQYF

v_call: TRBV28
j_call: TRBJ2-7
cdr3_aa: CASSLPASGNHEQYF

v_call: TRBV9
j_call: TRBJ2-1
cdr3_aa: CASSVSPGTTLFNEQFF

v_call: TRBV28
j_call: TRBJ2-7
cdr3_aa: CASRQYSSYEQYF